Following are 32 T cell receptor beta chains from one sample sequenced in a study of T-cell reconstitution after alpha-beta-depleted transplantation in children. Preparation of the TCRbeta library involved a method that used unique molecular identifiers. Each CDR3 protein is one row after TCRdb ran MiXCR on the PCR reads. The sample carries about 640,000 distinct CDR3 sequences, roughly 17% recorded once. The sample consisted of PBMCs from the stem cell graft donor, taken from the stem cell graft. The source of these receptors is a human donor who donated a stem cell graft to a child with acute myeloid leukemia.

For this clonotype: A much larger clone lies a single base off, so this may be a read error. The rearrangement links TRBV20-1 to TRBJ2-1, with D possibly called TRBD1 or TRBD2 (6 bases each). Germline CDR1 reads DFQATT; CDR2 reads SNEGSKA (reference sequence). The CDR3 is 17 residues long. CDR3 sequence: CSARGAYGGHTYNEQSF. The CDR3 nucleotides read TGCAGTGCTAGAGGAGCCTACGGGGGCCATACCTACAATGAGCAGTCCTTC.

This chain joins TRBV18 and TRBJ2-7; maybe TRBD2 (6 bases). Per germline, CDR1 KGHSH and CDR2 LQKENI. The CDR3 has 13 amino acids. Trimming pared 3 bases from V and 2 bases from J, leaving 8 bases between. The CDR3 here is CASSPDYTYEQYF. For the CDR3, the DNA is TGTGCCAGCTCACCGGACTATACCTACGAGCAGTACTTC. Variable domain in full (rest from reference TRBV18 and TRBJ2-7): NAGVMQNPRHLVRRRGQEARLRCSPMKGHSHVYWYRQLPEEGLKFMVYLQKENIIDESGMPKERFSAEFPKEGPSILRIQQVVRGDSAAYFCASSPDYTYEQYFGPGTRLTVT.

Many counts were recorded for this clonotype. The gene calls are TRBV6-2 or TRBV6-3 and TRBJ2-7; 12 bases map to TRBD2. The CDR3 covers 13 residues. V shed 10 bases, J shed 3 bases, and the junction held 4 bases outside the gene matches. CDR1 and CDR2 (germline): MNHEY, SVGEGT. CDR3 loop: CATGLAGLYEQYF. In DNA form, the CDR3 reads TGTGCCACCGGACTAGCGGGGCTCTACGAGCAGTACTTC.

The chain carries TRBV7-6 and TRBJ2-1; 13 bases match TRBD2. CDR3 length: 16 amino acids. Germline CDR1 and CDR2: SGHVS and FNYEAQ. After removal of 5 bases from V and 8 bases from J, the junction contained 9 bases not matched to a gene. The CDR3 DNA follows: TGTGCCAGCAGCCGCGAACTAGCGGGGGGGCGGGATGAGCAGTTCTTC. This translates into CASSRELAGGRDEQFF.

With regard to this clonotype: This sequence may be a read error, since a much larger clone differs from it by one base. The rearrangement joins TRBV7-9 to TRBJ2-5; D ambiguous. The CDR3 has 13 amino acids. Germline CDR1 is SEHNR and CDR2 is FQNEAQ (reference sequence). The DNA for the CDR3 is TGTGCCAGCAGCTTCGAAAGGGAAGAGACCCAGTCCTTC. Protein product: CASSFEREETQSF.

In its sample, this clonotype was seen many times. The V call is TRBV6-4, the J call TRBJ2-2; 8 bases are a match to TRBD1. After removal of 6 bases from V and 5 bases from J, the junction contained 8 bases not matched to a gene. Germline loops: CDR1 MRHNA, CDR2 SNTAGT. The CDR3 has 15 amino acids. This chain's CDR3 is CASSVDRARTGELFF. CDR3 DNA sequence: TGTGCCAGCAGCGTGGACAGGGCGCGGACCGGGGAGCTGTTTTTT.

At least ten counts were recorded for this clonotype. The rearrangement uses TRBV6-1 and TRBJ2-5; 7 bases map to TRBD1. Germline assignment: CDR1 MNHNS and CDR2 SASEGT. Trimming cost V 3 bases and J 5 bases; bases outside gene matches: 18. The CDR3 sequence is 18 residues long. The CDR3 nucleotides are TGTGCCAGCAGTGATCACGTCGTTACGACAGGGATCGATGAGACCCAGTACTTC. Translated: CASSDHVVTTGIDETQYF.

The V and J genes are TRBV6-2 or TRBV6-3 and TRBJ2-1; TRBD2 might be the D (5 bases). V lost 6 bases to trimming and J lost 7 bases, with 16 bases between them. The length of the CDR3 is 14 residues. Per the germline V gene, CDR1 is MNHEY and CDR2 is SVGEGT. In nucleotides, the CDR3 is TGTGCCAGCAGACTTCGAGCGGTTTTTAATGAGCAGTTCTTC. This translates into CASRLRAVFNEQFF.

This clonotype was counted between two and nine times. The CDR3 reads CASRLGGKGTDTQYF. The DNA for the CDR3 is TGTGCCAGCAGGCTAGGGGGTAAAGGCACAGATACGCAGTATTTT. The rearrangement uses TRBV4-2 and TRBJ2-3; tentatively, D is TRBD1 (6 bases). Trimming left V 6 bases short and J 1 base short, with 14 bases between. The CDR3 has 15 residues. Germline V gene lookup returns CDR1 LGHNA and CDR2 YNFKEQ.

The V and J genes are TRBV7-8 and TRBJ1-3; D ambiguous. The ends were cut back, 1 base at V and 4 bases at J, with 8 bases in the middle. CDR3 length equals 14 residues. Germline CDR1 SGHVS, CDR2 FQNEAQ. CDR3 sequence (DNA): TGTGCCAGCAGCTTAGACCAATCCGGAAACACCATATATTTT. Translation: CASSLDQSGNTIYF.

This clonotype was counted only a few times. The CDR3 DNA is TGCGCCAGCAGCTTGGGACTAGCGGGGGGCATCACCGGGGAGCTGTTTTTT. Residues: CASSLGLAGGITGELFF. The chain joins TRBV4-3 to TRBJ2-2, with 15 bases aligning to TRBD2. Germline V CDR1 and CDR2: LGHNA, YSLEER. There are 17 residues in the CDR3. Trimming at V came to 5 bases and at J to 4 bases, leaving 5 bases not matched to a gene.

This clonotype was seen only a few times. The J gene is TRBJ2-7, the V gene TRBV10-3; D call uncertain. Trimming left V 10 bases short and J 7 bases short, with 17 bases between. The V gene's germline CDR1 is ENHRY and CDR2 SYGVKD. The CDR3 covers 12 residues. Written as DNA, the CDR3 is TGTGCCACCTCGGCCGACTTCTTAGAGCAGTACGTC. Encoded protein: CATSADFLEQYV.

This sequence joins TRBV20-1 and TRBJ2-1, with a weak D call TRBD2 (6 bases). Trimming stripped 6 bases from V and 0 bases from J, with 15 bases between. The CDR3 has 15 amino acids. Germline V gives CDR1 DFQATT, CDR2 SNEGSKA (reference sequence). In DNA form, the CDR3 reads TGCAGTGCCTCTAAGCGGGCCAGCTCCTACAATGAGCAGTTCTTC. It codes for CSASKRASSYNEQFF.

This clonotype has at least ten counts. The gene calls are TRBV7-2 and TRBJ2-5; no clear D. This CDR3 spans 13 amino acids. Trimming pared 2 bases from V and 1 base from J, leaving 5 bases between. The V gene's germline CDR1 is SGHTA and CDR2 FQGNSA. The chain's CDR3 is CASSLQIQETQYF. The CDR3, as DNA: TGTGCCAGCAGCTTACAGATCCAAGAGACCCAGTACTTC.

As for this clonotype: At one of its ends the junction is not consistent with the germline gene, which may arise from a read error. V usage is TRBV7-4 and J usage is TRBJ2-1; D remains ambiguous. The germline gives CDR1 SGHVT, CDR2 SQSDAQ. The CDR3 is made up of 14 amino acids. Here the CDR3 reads CASSSDSSYHEQFF. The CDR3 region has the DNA TGTGCCAGCAGCTCTGATAGCTCCTACCATGAGCAGTTCTTC.

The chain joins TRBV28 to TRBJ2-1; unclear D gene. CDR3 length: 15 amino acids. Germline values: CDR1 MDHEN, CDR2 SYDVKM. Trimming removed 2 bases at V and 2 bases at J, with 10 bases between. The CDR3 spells CASSLRSGPYNEQFF. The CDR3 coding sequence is TGTGCCAGCAGTTTACGGTCGGGCCCCTACAATGAGCAGTTCTTC.

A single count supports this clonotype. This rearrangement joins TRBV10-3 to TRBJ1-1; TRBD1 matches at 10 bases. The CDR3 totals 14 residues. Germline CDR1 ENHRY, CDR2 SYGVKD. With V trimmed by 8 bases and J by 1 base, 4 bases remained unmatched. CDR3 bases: TGTGCCATCTGGGACAGGGGAAAGAACACTGAAGCTTTCTTT. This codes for CAIWDRGKNTEAFF.

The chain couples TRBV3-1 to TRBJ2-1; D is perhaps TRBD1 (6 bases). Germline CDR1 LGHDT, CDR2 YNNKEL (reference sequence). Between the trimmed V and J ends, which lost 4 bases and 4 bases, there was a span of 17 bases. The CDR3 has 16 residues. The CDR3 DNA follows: TGTGCCAGCAGCCCTTCAGTAGGACAGACGTACAATGAGCAGTTCTTC. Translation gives CASSPSVGQTYNEQFF.

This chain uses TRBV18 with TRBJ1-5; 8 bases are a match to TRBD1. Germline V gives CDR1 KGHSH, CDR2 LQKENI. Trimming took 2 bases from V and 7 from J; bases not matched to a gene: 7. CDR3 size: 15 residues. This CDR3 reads CASSPTNQGAQPQHF. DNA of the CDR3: TGTGCCAGCTCACCAACTAACCAGGGGGCCCAGCCCCAGCATTTT.

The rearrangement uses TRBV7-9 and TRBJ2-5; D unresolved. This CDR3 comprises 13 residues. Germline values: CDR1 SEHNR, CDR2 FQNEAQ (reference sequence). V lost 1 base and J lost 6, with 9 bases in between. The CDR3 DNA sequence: TGTGCCAGCAGCTTAGGCCAGCCGAAGACCCAGTACTTC. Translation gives CASSLGQPKTQYF.

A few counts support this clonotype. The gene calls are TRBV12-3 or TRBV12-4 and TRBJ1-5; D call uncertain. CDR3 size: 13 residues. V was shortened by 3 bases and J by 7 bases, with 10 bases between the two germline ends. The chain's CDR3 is CASSFEVGQPQHF. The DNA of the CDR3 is TGTGCCAGCAGTTTCGAGGTAGGGCAGCCCCAGCATTTT.

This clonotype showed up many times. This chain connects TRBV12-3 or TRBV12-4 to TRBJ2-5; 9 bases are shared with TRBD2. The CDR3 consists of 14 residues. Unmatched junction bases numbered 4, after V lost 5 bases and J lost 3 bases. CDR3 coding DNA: TGTGCCAGCAGTGATAGCGGGGGAGAAGAGACCCAGTACTTC. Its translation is CASSDSGGEETQYF.

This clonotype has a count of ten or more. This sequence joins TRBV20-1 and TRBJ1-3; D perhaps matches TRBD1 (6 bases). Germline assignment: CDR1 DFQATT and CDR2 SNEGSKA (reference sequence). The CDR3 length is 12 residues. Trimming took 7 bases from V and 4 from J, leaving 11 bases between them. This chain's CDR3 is CSVQGKGNTIYF. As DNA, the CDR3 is TGCAGTGTACAGGGCAAGGGAAACACCATATATTTT.

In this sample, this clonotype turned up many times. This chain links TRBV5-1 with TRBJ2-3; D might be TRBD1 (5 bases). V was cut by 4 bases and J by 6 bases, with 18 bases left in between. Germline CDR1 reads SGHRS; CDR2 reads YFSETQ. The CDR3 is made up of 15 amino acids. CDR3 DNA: TGCGCCAGCAGCCCGGCTGCGTGGGGCAGCGATACGCAGTATTTT. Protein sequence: CASSPAAWGSDTQYF.

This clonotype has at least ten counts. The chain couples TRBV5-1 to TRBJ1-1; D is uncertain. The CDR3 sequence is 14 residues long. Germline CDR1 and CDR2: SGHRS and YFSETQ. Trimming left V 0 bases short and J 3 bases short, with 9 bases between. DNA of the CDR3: TGCGCCAGCAGCTTGGCGGGCGCCCACACTGAAGCTTTCTTT. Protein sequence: CASSLAGAHTEAFF.

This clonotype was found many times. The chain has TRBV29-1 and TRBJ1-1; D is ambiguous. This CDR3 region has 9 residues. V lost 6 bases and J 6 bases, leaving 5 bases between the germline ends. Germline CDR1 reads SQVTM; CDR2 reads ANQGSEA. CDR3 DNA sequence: TGCAGCGTCCAATCTGAAGCTTTCTTT. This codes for CSVQSEAFF.

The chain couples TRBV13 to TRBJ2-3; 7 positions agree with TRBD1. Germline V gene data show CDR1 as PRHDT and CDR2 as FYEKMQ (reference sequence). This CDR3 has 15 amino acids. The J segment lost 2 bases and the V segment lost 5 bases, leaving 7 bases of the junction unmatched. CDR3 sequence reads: CASSRPGTVTDTQYF. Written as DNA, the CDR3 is TGTGCCAGCAGCCGTCCCGGGACAGTCACAGATACGCAGTATTTT.

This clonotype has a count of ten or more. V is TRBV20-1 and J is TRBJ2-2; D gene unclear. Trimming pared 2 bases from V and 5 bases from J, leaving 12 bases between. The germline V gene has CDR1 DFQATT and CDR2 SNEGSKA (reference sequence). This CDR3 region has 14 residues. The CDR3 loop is CSARTYRETGELFF. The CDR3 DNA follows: TGCAGTGCTAGAACCTACCGAGAAACCGGGGAGCTGTTTTTT.

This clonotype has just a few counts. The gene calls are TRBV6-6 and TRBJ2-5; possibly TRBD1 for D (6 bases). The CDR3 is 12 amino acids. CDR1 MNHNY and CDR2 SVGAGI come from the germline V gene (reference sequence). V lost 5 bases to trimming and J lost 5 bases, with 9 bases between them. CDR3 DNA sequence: TGTGCCAGCAGTCCAGGGGCCGAGACCCAGTACTTC. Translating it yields CASSPGAETQYF.

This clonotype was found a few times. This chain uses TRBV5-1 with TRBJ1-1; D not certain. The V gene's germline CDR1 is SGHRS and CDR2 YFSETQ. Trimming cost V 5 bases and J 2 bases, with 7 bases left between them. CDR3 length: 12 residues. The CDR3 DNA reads TGCGCCAGCAGTATGGACAACACTGAAGCTTTCTTT. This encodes CASSMDNTEAFF.

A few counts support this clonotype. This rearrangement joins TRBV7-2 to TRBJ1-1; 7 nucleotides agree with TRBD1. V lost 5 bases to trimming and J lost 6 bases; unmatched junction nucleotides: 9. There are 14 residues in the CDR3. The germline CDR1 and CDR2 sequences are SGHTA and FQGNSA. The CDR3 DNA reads TGTGCCAGCAGCCGACAGGGTTCCTCTCCTGAAGCTTTCTTT. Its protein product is CASSRQGSSPEAFF.

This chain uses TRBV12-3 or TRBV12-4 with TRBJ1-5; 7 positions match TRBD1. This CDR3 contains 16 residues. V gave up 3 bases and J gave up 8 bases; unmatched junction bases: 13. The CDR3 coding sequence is TGTGCCAGCAGTTTTAGTGGGAGAGGGGGCGCGAAGCCCCAGCATTTT. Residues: CASSFSGRGGAKPQHF.